The 22 T cell receptor beta chains below were found in one sample sequenced in a study of shared clonotypes between healthy human individuals. Assay: immunoSEQ multiplex PCR; the TCRdb copy retains only in-frame clones and omits some. Here the sample spans 560,000 or so clones, about 96% being singletons. CD8 cells classed as naive were CD45RO-negative and positively selected for CCR7, excluding terminally differentiated effector memory CD45RA+ cells. Sequencing was carried out using naive CD8+ T cells sorted from blood. Source of these receptors: a woman between 25 and 40 years old in good health.

The V gene is TRBV4-2, the J gene TRBJ1-1; D is perhaps TRBD1 (5 bases). This CDR3 spans 19 amino acids. The V end lost 0 bases, the J end lost 5 bases, and 25 bases lay between the germline ends. Germline V gene sequence: CDR1 LGHNA, CDR2 YNFKEQ. This chain's CDR3 is CASSQDLRAGGTTGTEAFF. The CDR3 nucleotides are TGTGCCAGCAGCCAAGATCTTAGGGCGGGTGGGACCACGGGGACTGAAGCTTTCTTT.

The V call is TRBV27, the J call TRBJ2-2; D is unresolved. CDR1 is MNHEY and CDR2 is SMNVEV in the germline V gene (reference sequence). The germline V and J ends were trimmed by 3 bases and 1 base, with 6 bases remaining between them. CDR3 length: 14 amino acids. CDR3: CASSFSQNTGELFF. For the CDR3, the DNA is TGTGCCAGCAGTTTCAGCCAGAACACCGGGGAGCTGTTTTTT.

CDR3 sequence: CASSLSGGEQFF. CDR3 sequence (DNA): TGCGCCAGCAGCCTATCAGGCGGTGAGCAGTTCTTC. The chain employs TRBV4-1 and TRBJ2-1; D is undetermined. The CDR3 has 12 residues. V was cut by 4 bases and J by 9 bases, with 10 bases left in between. Germline lookup yields CDR1 MGHRA and CDR2 YSYEKL.

The chain combines TRBV5-5 with TRBJ2-6; no clear D gene. The length of the CDR3 is 17 residues. CDR1 SGHKS and CDR2 YYEKEE come from the germline V gene (reference sequence). Trimming cost V 7 bases and J 2 bases, with 19 bases left between them. The CDR3 DNA follows: TGTGCCAGCGCCCCCGGACGGAGTTTGACTGGGGCCAACGTCCTGACTTTC. It yields the protein CASAPGRSLTGANVLTF.

The CDR3: CAISDVRDRRFQETQYF. DNA of the CDR3: TGTGCCATCAGTGATGTCCGGGACAGGAGATTCCAAGAGACCCAGTACTTC. This rearrangement joins TRBV10-3 to TRBJ2-5, with 8 bases matching TRBD1. J lost 1 base, V lost 3 bases, and 10 bases had no gene match. The germline V gene encodes CDR1 ENHRY and CDR2 SYGVKD. The CDR3 has 17 residues.

The chain employs TRBV25-1 and TRBJ2-7; D unclear. The V gene's germline CDR1 is MGHDK and CDR2 SYGVNS. Trimming left V 4 bases short and J 0 bases short, with 7 bases between. The CDR3 runs 13 residues. As DNA, the CDR3 is TGTGCCAGCAGTGGCTGGGTCTCCTACGAGCAGTACTTC. It is translated as CASSGWVSYEQYF.

This clone was recorded only once. The chain carries TRBV6-1 and TRBJ2-1; a possible D gene is TRBD2 (7 bases). The CDR3 sequence is 16 residues long. CDR1 is MNHNS, CDR2 SASEGT, per germline. Deletions cut 2 bases from V and 3 bases from J, with 14 bases between. CDR3 nucleotides: TGTGCCAGCAGTGAAAGGGGGACTAACTACTACAATGAGCAGTTCTTC. This gives the protein CASSERGTNYYNEQFF.

The V and J genes are TRBV6-5 and TRBJ2-3; D gene ambiguous. The CDR3 covers 13 residues. V was cut by 4 bases and J by 5 bases, with 10 bases left in between. The germline CDR1 and CDR2 sequences are MNHEY and SVGAGI. CDR3: CASSSHREDTQYF. The CDR3 DNA follows: TGTGCCAGCAGTTCCCACAGAGAAGATACGCAGTATTTT.

V and J are TRBV28 and TRBJ2-7; 8 nucleotides align to TRBD2. The germline CDR1 and CDR2 sequences are MDHEN and SYDVKM. V lost 6 bases to trimming and J lost 4 bases; unmatched junction nucleotides: 11. The CDR3 has 15 amino acids. CDR3 sequence reads: CASSPRGGRLYEQYF. CDR3 nucleotides: TGTGCCAGCAGCCCTCGGGGCGGGAGGTTATACGAGCAGTACTTC.

As DNA, the CDR3 is TGTGCCAGCAGTTTATACAGGGATCAGCCCCAGCATTTT. Its translation is CASSLYRDQPQHF. This chain joins TRBV28 and TRBJ1-5; TRBD1 might be the D (6 bases). The length of the CDR3 is 13 residues. Trimming cost V 1 base and J 5 bases, with 6 bases left between them. The germline V gene has CDR1 MDHEN and CDR2 SYDVKM.

The genes are TRBV6-5 and TRBJ1-1; D remains unclear. The ends were cut back, 0 bases at V and 3 bases at J, with 8 bases in the middle. CDR3 length: 14 amino acids. CDR1 and CDR2 (germline): MNHEY, SVGAGI. This chain's CDR3 is CASSYSPEDTEAFF. CDR3 DNA sequence: TGTGCCAGCAGTTACTCCCCGGAAGACACTGAAGCTTTCTTT.

This chain connects TRBV10-2 to TRBJ2-3; D not certain. Deletions cut 5 bases from V and 3 bases from J, with 12 bases between. The CDR3 runs to 14 residues. Germline lookup yields CDR1 WSHSY and CDR2 SAAADI. The CDR3 coding sequence is TGCGCCAGCAGTCGAGCGAGAGAAACAGATACGCAGTATTTT. This gives the protein CASSRARETDTQYF.

DNA of the CDR3: TGTGCCAGCAGCTTGGGATATCCCCCGAGGGAGCAGTACTTC. It specifies CASSLGYPPREQYF. The chain joins TRBV5-6 to TRBJ2-7; no firm D call. The CDR3 contains 14 residues. With 0 bases removed from V and 7 bases from J, the gap between germline ends came to 14 bases. CDR1 is SGHDT and CDR2 is YYEEEE in the germline V gene.

The genes are TRBV28 and TRBJ1-6; tentative D call: TRBD1 (6 bases). Trimming took 5 bases from V and 12 from J, leaving 11 bases between them. Germline CDR1 and CDR2: MDHEN and SYDVKM. The CDR3 is 12 amino acids. In DNA form, the CDR3 reads TGTGCCAGCAGTCCCCACAGGGTACCCCTCCACTTT. It translates to CASSPHRVPLHF. The variable domain in full, completed from reference TRBV28 and TRBJ1-6, reads DVKVTQSSRYLVKRTGEKVFLECVQDMDHENMFWYRQDPGLGLRLIYFSYDVKMKEKGDIPEGYSVSREKKERFSLILESASTNQTSMYLCASSPHRVPLHFGNGTRLTVT.

Notes on this clone: The same CDR3 arises from other DNA sequences in this sample as well. The chain links TRBV4-1 to TRBJ2-7; TRBD2 might be the D (5 bases). V gave up 1 base and J gave up 1 base, with 8 bases separating them. This CDR3 has 14 residues. Germline V gives CDR1 MGHRA, CDR2 YSYEKL. CDR3 DNA: TGCGCCAGCAGCCAAGGGACTGCTTCCTACGAGCAGTACTTC. Its protein is CASSQGTASYEQYF.

V and J are TRBV27 and TRBJ2-7; a possible D gene is TRBD1 (6 bases). From germline, CDR1 is MNHEY and CDR2 SMNVEV (reference sequence). The CDR3 sequence is 12 residues long. V gave up 10 bases and J gave up 6 bases, with 16 bases separating them. The CDR3 spells CATRRGIGEQYF. The CDR3 nucleotides read TGTGCCACCCGAAGGGGGATTGGCGAGCAGTACTTC.

The rearrangement joins TRBV10-3 to TRBJ1-1; TRBD1 agrees at 8 bases. The CDR3 totals 16 residues. J lost 1 base, V lost 0 bases, and 4 bases had no gene match. Germline-derived CDR1 and CDR2 are ENHRY and SYGVKD. CDR3 sequence (DNA): TGTGCCATCAGTGAGTCAGGCAGGGGGCCGAACACTGAAGCTTTCTTT. Translation: CAISESGRGPNTEAFF.

The DNA for the CDR3 is TGCGCCAGCAGCTTTACAGGGGAAGTAGGTGGCTACACCTTC. As protein: CASSFTGEVGGYTF. This chain connects TRBV5-1 to TRBJ1-2; TRBD1 agrees at 7 bases. CDR3 length: 14 residues. V shed 2 bases and J 7 bases; nucleotides not matched to a gene: 8. Germline V lookup: CDR1 SGHRS, CDR2 YFSETQ.

The chain carries TRBV7-9 and TRBJ2-2; D might be TRBD1 (5 bases). The germline CDR1 and CDR2 sequences are SEHNR and FQNEAQ (reference sequence). The V gene lost 1 base and the J gene lost 6 bases, with 9 bases spanning the gap. CDR3 size: 14 residues. The CDR3 spells CASSLGGPAGELFF. The CDR3 bases are TGTGCCAGCAGCTTAGGGGGCCCGGCCGGGGAGCTGTTTTTT.

The V and J genes are TRBV29-1 and TRBJ2-7, with 13 bases identical to TRBD2. The J segment lost 4 bases and the V segment lost 7 bases, leaving 16 bases of the junction unmatched. Germline values: CDR1 SQVTM, CDR2 ANQGSEA. The CDR3 runs 17 residues. The CDR3 sequence: CSARTPARTSGSYEQYF. Here the CDR3 DNA reads TGCAGCGCCCGCACCCCCGCCCGGACTAGCGGGAGTTACGAGCAGTACTTC.

The rearrangement joins TRBV7-8 to TRBJ2-7; a weak D match, TRBD2 (6 bases). V was trimmed by 7 bases and J by 0 bases, leaving 22 bases between them. The CDR3 loop spans 17 amino acids. The V gene's germline CDR1 is SGHVS and CDR2 FQNEAQ. CDR3 nucleotide sequence: TGTGCCAGCAACCAAATGAAGCTAGCGATTAGCTCCTACGAGCAGTACTTC. Protein sequence: CASNQMKLAISSYEQYF.

CDR3 in DNA: TGTGCCAGCAGCTTAGAGATCCCCTACGAGCAGTACTTC. It specifies CASSLEIPYEQYF. This rearrangement joins TRBV11-2 to TRBJ2-7; D call uncertain. Per the germline V gene, CDR1 is SGHAT and CDR2 is FQNNGV. The V and J ends lost 0 bases and 2 bases respectively, with 5 bases between them. CDR3 length: 13 amino acids.